This passage covers 5 T cell receptor beta chains from one sample sequenced in a study of cytomegalovirus exposure and HLA in healthy donors. Researchers ran the PCR with 60 Vbeta and 13 Jbeta primers. The table came from immunoSEQ multiplex PCR; TCRdb's copy has only in-frame clones and leaves some out. The sample has 150,000 or so clones; about 74% are singletons. Sequenced sample: PBMCs. These receptors came from a middle-aged woman in good health and CMV-seronegative.

In nucleotides, the CDR3 is TGTGCCAGCTCACCATTCATGAATGAGCAGTTCTTC. It is translated as CASSPFMNEQFF. The V and J genes are TRBV18 and TRBJ2-1; no firm D call. Deletions cut 2 bases from V and 7 bases from J, with 6 bases between. This CDR3 contains 12 residues. Germline CDR1 reads KGHSH; CDR2 reads LQKENI.

The genes are TRBV15 and TRBJ2-7; no clear D. Germline V lookup: CDR1 LNHNV, CDR2 YYDKDF (reference sequence). Deletions cut 0 bases from V and 0 bases from J, with 6 bases between. The CDR3 is 14 amino acids. DNA for the CDR3: TGTGCCACCAGCAGAGACTGGAGCTCCTACGAGCAGTACTTC. It codes for CATSRDWSSYEQYF.

V is TRBV2 and J is TRBJ1-1; 8 bases fit TRBD1. V lost 7 bases, J lost 4 bases, and 2 bases stayed unmatched. The CDR3 length is 12 residues. Looked up from germline, CDR1 is SNHLY and CDR2 is FYNNEI. CDR3 region: CASTTGGTEAFF. DNA of the CDR3: TGTGCCAGCACTACAGGGGGCACTGAAGCTTTCTTT.

Only one count was recorded for this clone. The chain has TRBV28 and TRBJ1-2, with D perhaps TRBD1 (6 bases). V was trimmed by 6 bases and J by 2 bases, leaving 13 bases between them. The length of the CDR3 is 14 residues. The germline CDR1 and CDR2 sequences are MDHEN and SYDVKM. The CDR3 reads CASRPGTPNYGYTF. The CDR3 nucleotides are TGTGCCAGCAGGCCCGGGACACCAAACTATGGCTACACCTTC.

Here the CDR3 reads CASSKTAGGALEAFF. The CDR3 DNA sequence: TGTGCCAGTAGCAAGACGGCAGGGGGTGCCCTTGAAGCTTTCTTT. This chain connects TRBV19 to TRBJ1-1, with 7 positions matching TRBD1. The CDR3 has 15 residues. Looked up from germline, CDR1 is LNHDA and CDR2 is SQIVND (reference sequence). Losses at the gene ends were 6 bases for V and 7 bases for J; bases not matched to a gene: 14.